The 9 T cell receptor beta chains below come from one sample, sequenced in a study of T cells of healthy individuals. TCRdb reprocessed the 5' RACE reads via MiXCR and lists one record per CDR3 protein. The profile shows about 53,000 distinct CDR3 sequences, roughly 15% of them singletons. These receptors all stem from a human donor in good health.

This clonotype was counted ten times or more. The chain combines TRBV29-1 with TRBJ2-2; D not resolved. V was clipped by 3 bases and J by 1 base, with 6 bases between them. Per the germline V gene, CDR1 is SQVTM and CDR2 is ANQGSEA. The CDR3 is 13 residues long. CDR3 region: CSVDSQNTGELFF. In DNA form, the CDR3 reads TGCAGCGTTGACAGCCAGAACACCGGGGAGCTGTTTTTT.

This clonotype was seen a handful of times. The V and J genes are TRBV10-3 and TRBJ2-5; D unresolved. The germline V gene has CDR1 ENHRY and CDR2 SYGVKD. V dropped 10 bases and J dropped 1 base, with 7 bases sitting between them. This CDR3 comprises 11 residues. As DNA, the CDR3 is TGTGCCACCGTGTTCCAAGAGACCCAGTACTTC. This encodes CATVFQETQYF.

A note on this clonotype: The junction differs from germline at one of its ends, possibly a read error. The chain recombines TRBV6-6 with TRBJ2-7; D might be TRBD1 (6 bases). Germline-derived CDR1 and CDR2 are MNHNY and SVGAGI (reference sequence). The CDR3 is 12 residues long. CDR3 protein: CVSGGQGYEQYF. The CDR3 DNA follows: TGTGTCAGCGGCGGTCAGGGGTACGAGCAGTACTTC.

This clonotype was counted at least ten times. The chain uses TRBV24-1 and TRBJ2-7; the match to TRBD1 covers 9 bases. Trimming cost V 4 bases and J 7 bases; bases outside gene matches: 10. CDR1 is KGHDR and CDR2 is SFDVKD in the germline V gene. The CDR3 contains 15 residues. The DNA of the CDR3 is TGTGCCACCAGTGACAACAGGGGGCTCATGGGAGAGCAGTACTTC. This gives the protein CATSDNRGLMGEQYF.

The table lists this clonotype with many counts. The chain links TRBV7-3 to TRBJ2-1; D perhaps matches TRBD2 (6 bases). The germline gives CDR1 SGHTA, CDR2 FQGTGA. CDR3 length equals 13 residues. V was shortened by 3 bases and J by 6 bases, with 9 bases between the two germline ends. CDR3 bases: TGTGCCAGCAGCTTGGGAGGCGCCAATGAGCAGTTCTTC. This codes for CASSLGGANEQFF.

This clonotype was seen a handful of times. This chain joins TRBV27 and TRBJ2-1; TRBD2 matches at 11 bases. The CDR3 totals 17 residues. The germline V gene encodes CDR1 MNHEY and CDR2 SMNVEV (reference sequence). V gave up 5 bases and J gave up 3 bases; unmatched junction bases: 9. CDR3 sequence (DNA): TGTGCCAGCAGTCCCTACCCAACTAGCGGGGGCTACAATGAGCAGTTCTTC. Translation: CASSPYPTSGGYNEQFF.

The sample holds many counts of this clonotype. The J gene is TRBJ1-2, the V gene TRBV6-5; 9 bases line up with TRBD1. CDR3 length equals 14 residues. Per the germline V gene, CDR1 is MNHEY and CDR2 is SVGAGI. V trimming: 2 bases; J trimming: 5 bases; junction bases outside the gene matches: 3. This chain's CDR3 is CASSYGGQGYGYTF. Written as DNA, the CDR3 is TGTGCCAGCAGTTACGGGGGACAGGGTTATGGCTACACCTTC.

The rearrangement links TRBV7-2 to TRBJ1-2; tentatively, D is TRBD1 (5 bases). CDR3 length equals 18 residues. V shed 0 bases and J shed 0 bases, with 17 bases lying between them. Germline V CDR1 and CDR2: SGHTA, FQGNSA. The CDR3 coding sequence is TGTGCCAGCAGCTTAGCCGTTACAGGTCCCACCACTAACTATGGCTACACCTTC. Translation: CASSLAVTGPTTNYGYTF.

There are many counts of this clonotype. The rearrangement joins TRBV4-1 to TRBJ1-2; D possibly corresponds to TRBD1 (5 bases). The CDR3 is made up of 16 amino acids. Deletions cut 0 bases from V and 7 bases from J, with 18 bases between. Germline CDR1 reads MGHRA; CDR2 reads YSYEKL. CDR3 protein: CASSQDPGRARGGYTF. CDR3 bases: TGCGCCAGCAGCCAAGATCCCGGCAGGGCGAGAGGTGGCTACACCTTC.